Each of the 8 T cell receptor beta chains below was sequenced from the same sample in a study of blood T cells in healthy people across ages. Then a second PCR, running roughly 7 to 11 cycles, was carried out with a sample-barcoded 5' primer and a J-beta primer mix. TCRdb reprocessed the 5' RACE reads with MiXCR, giving one entry per CDR3 protein. Altogether around 870,000 distinct CDR3 sequences are present, 29% being singletons, with the ten largest covering approximately 15%. The sample was blood. These receptors were collected from an elderly woman in good health.

This clonotype was detected ten times or more. The rearrangement uses TRBV7-2 and TRBJ2-1; D uncertain. CDR3 length: 15 amino acids. In germline, CDR1 is SGHTA, CDR2 FQGNSA. Trimming took 0 bases from V and 0 from J, leaving 6 bases between them. CDR3 loop: CASSLASFSYNEQFF. In nucleotides, the CDR3 is TGTGCCAGCAGCTTAGCGTCTTTCTCCTACAATGAGCAGTTCTTC. The full variable domain, with the rest looked up from reference TRBV7-2 and TRBJ2-1, is GAGVSQSPSNKVTEKGKDVELRCDPISGHTALYWYRQSLGQGLEFLIYFQGNSAPDKSGLPSDRFSAERTGGSVSTLTIQRTQQEDSAVYLCASSLASFSYNEQFFGPGTRLTVL.

The V gene is TRBV14, the J gene TRBJ2-4; D not certain. V was shortened by 2 bases and J by 13 bases, with 15 bases between the two germline ends. This CDR3 region has 13 residues. Germline V lookup: CDR1 SGHDN, CDR2 FVKESK. CDR3 amino acids: CASSQRRLNEQYF. The CDR3 DNA reads TGTGCCAGCAGCCAAAGACGCCTTAATGAGCAGTACTTC.

On this clonotype: At one of its ends the junction is not consistent with the germline gene, which may arise from a read error. The chain employs TRBV12-3 or TRBV12-4 and TRBJ1-1; D possibly corresponds to TRBD1 (5 bases). The CDR3 length is 12 residues. The CDR3 is CASTPAGLIGFF. The CDR3 nucleotides read TGTGCTAGCACCCCCGCAGGGTTGATCGGTTTCTTT.

The V call is TRBV6-2 or TRBV6-3, the J call TRBJ2-3, with D possibly matching TRBD2 (5 bases). This CDR3 region has 13 residues. Trimming pared 2 bases from V and 7 bases from J, leaving 10 bases between. Germline loops: CDR1 MNHEY, CDR2 SVGEGT. The CDR3 reads CASSYTDLNTQYF. The CDR3 DNA reads as TGTGCCAGCAGTTACACGGACTTAAATACGCAGTATTTT.

This clonotype occurred a few times. V and J are TRBV12-3 or TRBV12-4 and TRBJ2-2; no clear D. The CDR3 spans 14 residues. The V end was cut by 7 bases, the J end by 5 bases, with 14 bases between. CDR3 in amino acids: CASIQFVGTGELFF. The CDR3 nucleotides read TGTGCCAGCATCCAGTTTGTAGGGACCGGGGAGCTGTTTTTT.

This clonotype occurred many times. The chain is built from TRBV6-1 and TRBJ2-3; 14 nucleotides agree with TRBD2. Per germline, CDR1 MNHNS and CDR2 SASEGT. The junction had 13 bases not matched to a gene; V was cut back by 6 bases and J by 2 bases. The CDR3 is 19 residues long. The CDR3 coding sequence is TGTGCCAGCAGAGGGGGACTAGCGGGGGTCCCGCCACCCACAGATACGCAGTATTTT. Protein: CASRGGLAGVPPPTDTQYF.

The sample holds a few counts of this clonotype. This may stem from a read error, because a much larger clone lies one nucleotide away. The V gene is TRBV12-3 or TRBV12-4, the J gene TRBJ2-5, with D maybe TRBD2 (7 bases). This CDR3 contains 15 residues. With 1 base removed from V and 5 bases from J, the gap between germline ends came to 14 bases. The CDR3 DNA is TGTGCCAGCAGTTTAGAGGGGGGGGGCAGGGAGACCCAGTACTTC. Its translation: CASSLEGGGRETQYF.

This clonotype was seen only a few times. A much larger clone differs by one base, so this may be a read error. CDR3 amino acids: CASSDRGLPCEQYF. The CDR3 DNA follows: TGTGCCAGCAGCGACCGGGGACTCCCTTGCGAGCAGTACTTC. V usage is TRBV28 and J usage is TRBJ2-7; possibly TRBD2 for D (6 bases). Trimming pared 6 bases from V and 6 bases from J, leaving 18 bases between. This CDR3 is 14 amino acids long. Germline CDR1 is MDHEN and CDR2 is SYDVKM.